The 5 T cell receptor beta chains below were found in one sample sequenced in a study of human T cells and chemical hapten exposure. This sample's time point: patch test 1, 2 weeks after DPC sensitization. Treatment here: therapeutic diphenylcyclopropenone sensitization with weekly scalp DPC. In TCRdb, the RACE reads were re-called with MiXCR into one record per CDR3 protein. The sample holds a few hundred thousand distinct CDR3 sequences, 4% to 5.5% seen once. The sample in question was whole blood, obtained in connection with sensitization to the hapten diphenylcyclopropenone (DPC). The receptors derive from a woman in her forties or fifties with alopecia areata. Some clones in this sample may be carry-over from other donors' samples.

There are many counts of this clonotype. The chain carries TRBV9 and TRBJ1-6, with TRBD1 identical over 7 bases. The CDR3 contains 15 residues. Losses at the gene ends were 4 bases for V and 9 bases for J; bases not matched to a gene: 10. Germline-derived CDR1 and CDR2 are SGDLS and YYNGEE. The CDR3 here is CASSPQQGTGSPLHF. Written as DNA, the CDR3 is TGTGCCAGCAGCCCCCAACAGGGGACGGGTTCACCCCTCCACTTT. Full variable domain (rest looked up from reference TRBV9 and TRBJ1-6): DSGVTQTPKHLITATGQRVTLRCSPRSGDLSVYWYQQSLDQGLQFLIQYYNGEERAKGNILERFSAQQFPDLHSELNLSSLELGDSALYFCASSPQQGTGSPLHFGNGTRLTVT.

The sample holds many counts of this clonotype. The V gene is TRBV24-1, the J gene TRBJ2-2; the D is unclear. Per germline, CDR1 KGHDR and CDR2 SFDVKD. Trimming took 3 bases from V and 5 from J, leaving 3 bases between them. The CDR3 extends over 12 amino acids. For the CDR3, the DNA is TGTGCCACCAGTGATGGTACCGGGGAGCTGTTTTTT. As protein: CATSDGTGELFF.

The sample holds many counts of this clonotype. The chain combines TRBV20-1 with TRBJ1-1; D is undetermined. This CDR3 contains 12 residues. Germline V lookup: CDR1 DFQATT, CDR2 SNEGSKA (reference sequence). CDR3 DNA: TGCAGCACTAGAAACATGAACACTGAAGCTTTCTTT. Its translation: CSTRNMNTEAFF.

This clonotype has at least ten counts. The gene calls are TRBV24-1 and TRBJ2-1; 7 bases agree with TRBD2. V was pared by 4 bases and J by 4 bases, with 9 bases of the junction left unmatched. The CDR3 totals 16 residues. Germline assignment: CDR1 KGHDR and CDR2 SFDVKD. CDR3 bases: TGTGCCACCAGTGACAAAAGCGGGGTGCTTTACAATGAGCAGTTCTTC. Translating it yields CATSDKSGVLYNEQFF.

This clonotype was seen many times. The CDR3 here is CASSLGRIEAFF. CDR3 coding DNA: TGTGCCAGCAGCTTAGGGCGGATTGAAGCTTTCTTT. The genes are TRBV13 and TRBJ1-1; D not certain. Looked up from germline, CDR1 is PRHDT and CDR2 is FYEKMQ (reference sequence). The length of the CDR3 is 12 residues. With 0 bases removed from V and 7 bases from J, the gap between germline ends came to 6 bases.